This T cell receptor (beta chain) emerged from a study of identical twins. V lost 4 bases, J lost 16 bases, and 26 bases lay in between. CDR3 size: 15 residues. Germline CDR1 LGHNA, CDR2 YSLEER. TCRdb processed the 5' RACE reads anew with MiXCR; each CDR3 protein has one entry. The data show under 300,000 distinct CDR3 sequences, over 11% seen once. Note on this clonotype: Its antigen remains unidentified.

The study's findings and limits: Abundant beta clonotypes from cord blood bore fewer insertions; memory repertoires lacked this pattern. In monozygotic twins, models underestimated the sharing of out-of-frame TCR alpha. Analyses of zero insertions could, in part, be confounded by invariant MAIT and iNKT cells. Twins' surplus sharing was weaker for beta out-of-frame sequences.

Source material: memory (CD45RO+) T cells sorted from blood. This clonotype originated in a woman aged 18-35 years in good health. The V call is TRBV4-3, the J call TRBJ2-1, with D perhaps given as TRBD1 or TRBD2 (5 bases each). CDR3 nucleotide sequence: TGCGCCAGCAGCCCGGAGATTCACAGTGCCGGGACCTATTTCTTC. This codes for CASSPEIHSAGTYFF.